The 10 T cell receptor beta chains below were found in one sample sequenced in a study of regulatory T cells in long-lasting Graves disease (dated by TCRdb to the early 2020s). What the time point label conveys for this sample: newly diagnosed GD, antithyroid drugs for less than 3 months. RNA was extracted from PBMCs in TRIzol for both TCR sequencing and RNA sequencing. To prepare the library, multiplex PCR was applied. The sequencing machine was an Illumina HiSeq 4000. To build TCR beta libraries, CDR3 regions were amplified by Arm-PCR using iRepertoire HTBI primers. TCRdb handled the public reads itself, with Q25 trimming in fastp and clone calling in MiXCR, and kept productive beta chains. Every CDR3 protein is listed once, alongside the most common genes and DNA of its rows. This sample holds around 470,000 distinct CDR3 sequences; about 15% were observed only once. Over 15% of the sample is taken by the ten largest.

The data also belong to a second study, concerning T cells in Graves' hyperthyroidism and ophthalmopathy.

Source: peripheral blood mononuclear cells (PBMCs), taken at new diagnosis, from a patient treated with antithyroid drugs. The receptors come from a woman aged 45-59 years with Graves disease. Donor details come from another sample of the same person, matched by shared clones.

The rearrangement joins TRBV6-2 or TRBV6-3 to TRBJ1-5; D is possibly TRBD1 (5 bases). The CDR3 totals 14 residues. Between the trimmed V and J ends, which lost 6 bases and 0 bases, there was a span of 9 bases. Germline V gene data show CDR1 as MNHEY and CDR2 as SVGEGT. CDR3 amino acids: CASRHRLSNQPQHF. The CDR3 nucleotides read TGTGCCAGCAGGCACAGGCTTAGCAATCAGCCCCAGCATTTT.

Details on this clonotype: This clone may be a read error of a much larger clone one base away. The chain links TRBV7-9 to TRBJ2-4; D call uncertain. This CDR3 has 11 residues. The germline CDR1 and CDR2 sequences are SEHNR and FQNEAQ (reference sequence). CDR3 sequence reads: CTSSLFGVPFF. DNA for the CDR3: TGTACCAGCAGCTTGTTTGGGGTGCCGTTCTTC.

There are a few counts of this clonotype. CDR3 region: CSARVPGLRNNEQFF. The CDR3, as DNA: TGCAGTGCTAGAGTTCCGGGACTGAGAAACAATGAGCAGTTCTTC. The V call is TRBV20-1, the J call TRBJ2-1; TRBD2 is a possible D gene (6 bases). Between the trimmed V and J ends, which lost 1 base and 5 bases, there was a span of 15 bases. This CDR3 is 15 amino acids long. Germline loops: CDR1 DFQATT, CDR2 SNEGSKA (reference sequence).

This clonotype was seen repeatedly, ten times or more. The rearrangement uses TRBV18 and TRBJ2-5; weak D call: TRBD1 (6 bases). The germline V gene has CDR1 KGHSH and CDR2 LQKENI. Trimming removed 3 bases at V and 5 bases at J, with 10 bases between. This CDR3 is 13 amino acids long. The CDR3 here is CASSPDRLETQYF. CDR3 DNA: TGTGCCAGCTCACCCGACAGGCTTGAGACCCAGTACTTC.

This clonotype was counted only a few times. The chain links TRBV27 to TRBJ2-5; TRBD2 aligns across 10 bases. Unmatched junction bases numbered 11, after V lost 2 bases and J lost 5 bases. Germline V lookup: CDR1 MNHEY, CDR2 SMNVEV (reference sequence). This CDR3 spans 17 amino acids. CDR3 amino acids: CASSLRGGLAVPETQYF. In DNA form, the CDR3 reads TGTGCCAGCAGTTTACGGGGCGGACTAGCGGTACCTGAGACCCAGTACTTC.

This clonotype showed up just a few times. The rearrangement uses TRBV9 and TRBJ2-2; 12 positions match TRBD1. Germline assignment: CDR1 SGDLS and CDR2 YYNGEE. The CDR3 contains 16 residues. The trim removed 4 bases at V and 7 bases at J, leaving 8 bases unmatched. This CDR3 reads CASSTAGTGGGGELFF. Written as DNA, the CDR3 is TGTGCCAGCAGCACGGCCGGGACAGGGGGCGGCGGGGAGCTGTTTTTT.

This clonotype appeared a few times. This chain uses TRBV5-1 with TRBJ1-3; D gene uncertain. The CDR3 loop spans 15 amino acids. CDR1 SGHRS and CDR2 YFSETQ come from the germline V gene. Trimming removed 4 bases from V and 0 bases from J, with 11 bases in between. The CDR3 region is CASSPSVISGNTIYF. As DNA, the CDR3 is TGCGCCAGCAGCCCGTCGGTGATCTCTGGAAACACCATATATTTT.

J is TRBJ2-2 and V is TRBV25-1; possible D gene TRBD1, 5 bases. The CDR3 length is 17 residues. Trimming took 2 bases from V and 4 from J, leaving 17 bases between them. Germline V gene data show CDR1 as MGHDK and CDR2 as SYGVNS. The CDR3 reads CASSELLVDSPTGELFF. The CDR3 coding sequence is TGTGCCAGCAGTGAACTCCTCGTCGACAGTCCCACCGGGGAGCTGTTTTTT.

This clonotype was seen repeatedly, ten times or more. V and J are TRBV5-1 and TRBJ2-5; TRBD2 matches 9 bases. This CDR3 contains 15 residues. Germline values: CDR1 SGHRS, CDR2 YFSETQ. Unmatched junction bases numbered 10, after V lost 5 bases and J lost 5 bases. CDR3 sequence (DNA): TGCGCCAGCAGGCTTAGCGGGAGTCCGGAGGAGACCCAGTACTTC. Protein: CASRLSGSPEETQYF.

This clonotype came up many times. J is TRBJ1-1 and V is TRBV6-2 or TRBV6-3; unclear D gene. The germline V gene has CDR1 MNHEY and CDR2 SVGEGT. V dropped 8 bases and J dropped 2 bases, with 15 bases sitting between them. The CDR3 is 14 amino acids. The CDR3 sequence: CASSSSRPNTEAFF. In DNA, the CDR3 is TGTGCCAGCTCATCGTCTCGGCCAAACACTGAAGCTTTCTTT.